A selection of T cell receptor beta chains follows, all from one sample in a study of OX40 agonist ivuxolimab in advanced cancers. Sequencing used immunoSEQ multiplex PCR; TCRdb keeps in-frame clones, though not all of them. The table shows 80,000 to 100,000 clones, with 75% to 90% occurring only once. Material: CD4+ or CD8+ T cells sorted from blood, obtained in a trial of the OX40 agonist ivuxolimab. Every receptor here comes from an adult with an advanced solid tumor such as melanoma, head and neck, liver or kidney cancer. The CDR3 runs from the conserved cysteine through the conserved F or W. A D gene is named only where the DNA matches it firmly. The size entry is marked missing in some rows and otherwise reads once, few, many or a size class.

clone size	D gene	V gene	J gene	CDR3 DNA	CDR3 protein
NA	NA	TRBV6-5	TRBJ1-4	TGTGCCAGCAGTTACACCTATAATAATGAAAAACTGTTTTTT	CASSYTYNNEKLFF
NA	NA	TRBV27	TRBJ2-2	TGTGCCAGCTGGGGAACCAACACCGGGGAGCTGTTTTTT	CASWGTNTGELFF
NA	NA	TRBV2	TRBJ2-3	TGTGCCAGCAGTGGGGAGCTCACAGATACGCAGTATTTT	CASSGELTDTQYF
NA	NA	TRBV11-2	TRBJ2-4	TGTGCCAGCAGCTTAGATCGTGGGGGAGTTCAGTACTTC	CASSLDRGGVQYF
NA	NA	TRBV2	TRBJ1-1	TGTGCCAGCATTAAAGACAGGAACACTGAAGCTTTCTTT	CASIKDRNTEAFF
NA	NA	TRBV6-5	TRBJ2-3	TGTGCCAGCGATGGAGGGCCTTATGGAGATACGCAGTATTTT	CASDGGPYGDTQYF
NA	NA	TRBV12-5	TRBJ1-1	TGTGCTAGTGGTTTGGGCAGGGCAGCTTTCTTT	CASGLGRAAFF
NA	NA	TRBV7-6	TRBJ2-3	TGTGCCAGCACCCTAAGAGGAGGAAACACAGATACGCAGTATTTT	CASTLRGGNTDTQYF
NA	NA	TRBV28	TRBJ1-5	TGTGCCAGCAGTAACAATCAGCCCCAGCATTTT	CASSNNQPQHF
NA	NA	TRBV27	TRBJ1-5	TGTGCCAGCAGTTCCGGGAGTAGCAATCAGCCCCAGCATTTT	CASSSGSSNQPQHF
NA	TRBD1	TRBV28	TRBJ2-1	TGTGCCAGCAGCTCGGAAGGGACAGGGGTTTACAATGAGCAGTTCTTC	CASSSEGTGVYNEQFF
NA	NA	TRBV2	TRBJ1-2	TGTGCCAGCATAGACCGTACAGTTACTGCATCCTATGGCTACACCTTC	CASIDRTVTASYGYTF
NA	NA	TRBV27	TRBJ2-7	TGTGCCAGCAGTTTATGGCGGGTTAGCGACGAGCAGTACTTC	CASSLWRVSDEQYF
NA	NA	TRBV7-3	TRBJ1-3	TGTGCCAGCAGCTTACAAGGACCTCCAAGCTCTGGAAACACCATATATTTT	CASSLQGPPSSGNTIYF
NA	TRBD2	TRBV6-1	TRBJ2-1	TGTGCCAGCAGTGAAGCCCCACCTCTAGCGGGAGGGCGGGGTGAGCAGTTCTTC	CASSEAPPLAGGRGEQFF
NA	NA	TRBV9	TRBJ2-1	TGTGCCAGCAGCGCCCTAGCGTACAATGAGCAGTTCTTC	CASSALAYNEQFF
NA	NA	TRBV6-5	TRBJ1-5	TGTGCCAGCAGTTACAGCAGCAATCAGCCCCAGCATTTT	CASSYSSNQPQHF
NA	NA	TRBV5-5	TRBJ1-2	TGTGCCATCCCACCGGGGGCGTCTAAGGATGGCTACACCTTC	CAIPPGASKDGYTF
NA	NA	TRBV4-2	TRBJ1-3	TGTGCCAGCAGCCAAGATCCAGGTCGTGGAAACACCATATATTTT	CASSQDPGRGNTIYF
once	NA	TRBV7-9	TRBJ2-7	TGTGCCAGCAGCGGGTGGCAGGCTCCATACGAGCAGTACTTC	CASSGWQAPYEQYF
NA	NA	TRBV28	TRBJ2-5	TGTGCCAGCAGCCCCCCAGGGGCTGGACAAGAGACCCAGTACTTC	CASSPPGAGQETQYF
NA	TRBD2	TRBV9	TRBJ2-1	TGTGCCAGCAGCGTAGGGCTAGCGGGAAGTCAGAATGAGCAGTTCTTC	CASSVGLAGSQNEQFF
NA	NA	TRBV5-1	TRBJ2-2	TGCGCCAGCAGCTTAGCGCTGCCCGGTACCGGGGAGCTGTTTTTT	CASSLALPGTGELFF
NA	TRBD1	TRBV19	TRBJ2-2	TGTGCCAGTAGCCGGACAGGGGGAAACACCGGGGAGCTGTTTTTT	CASSRTGGNTGELFF
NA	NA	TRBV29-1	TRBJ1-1	TGCAGCGCCCTTGACCGTGAAGCTTTCTTT	CSALDREAFF
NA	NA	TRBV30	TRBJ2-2	TGTGCCTGGAGCCCGGAGTCCGGGGAGCTGTTTTTT	CAWSPESGELFF
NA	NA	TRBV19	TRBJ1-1	TGTGCCAGCGCCAAGGAGGGAATGAACACTGAAGCTTTCTTT	CASAKEGMNTEAFF
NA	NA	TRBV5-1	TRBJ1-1	TGCGCCAGCAGCTCCAATTGGGCGAGGGGAACTGAAGCTTTCTTT	CASSSNWARGTEAFF
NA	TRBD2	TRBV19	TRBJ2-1	TGTGCCACGGGGAGGACTAGCGCCTCGGAGGAGCAGTTCTTC	CATGRTSASEEQFF
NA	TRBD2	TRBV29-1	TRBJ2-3	TGCACCCTAGGGCGGGAGCCGGCAGATACGCAGTATTTT	CTLGREPADTQYF
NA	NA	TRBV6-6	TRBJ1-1	TGTGCCACCAACAAAGAGGGCTGGCCTGAAGCTTTCTTT	CATNKEGWPEAFF
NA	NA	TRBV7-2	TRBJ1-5	TGTGCCAGCAGCTTCGCCGGGGGGGGCAATCAGCCCCAGCATTTT	CASSFAGGGNQPQHF